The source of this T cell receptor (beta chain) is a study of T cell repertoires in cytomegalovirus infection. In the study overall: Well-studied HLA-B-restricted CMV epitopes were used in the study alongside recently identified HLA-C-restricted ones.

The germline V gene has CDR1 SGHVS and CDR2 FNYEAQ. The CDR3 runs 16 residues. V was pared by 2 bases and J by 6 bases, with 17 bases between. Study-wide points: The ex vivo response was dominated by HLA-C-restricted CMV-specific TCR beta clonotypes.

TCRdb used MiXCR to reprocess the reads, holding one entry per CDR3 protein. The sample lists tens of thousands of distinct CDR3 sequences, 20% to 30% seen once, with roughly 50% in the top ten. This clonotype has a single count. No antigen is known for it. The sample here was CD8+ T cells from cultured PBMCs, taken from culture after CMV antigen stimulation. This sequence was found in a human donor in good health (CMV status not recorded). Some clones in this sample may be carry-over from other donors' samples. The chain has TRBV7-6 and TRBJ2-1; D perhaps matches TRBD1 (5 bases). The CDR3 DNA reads TGTGCCAGCAGCTTATTAGGGGAACAGCCACTCAATGAGCAGTTCTTC. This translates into CASSLLGEQPLNEQFF. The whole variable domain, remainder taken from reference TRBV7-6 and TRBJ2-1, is GAGVSQSPRYKVTKRGQDVALRCDPISGHVSLYWYRQALGQGPEFLTYFNYEAQQDKSGLPNDRFSAERPEGSISTLTIQRTEQRDSAMYRCASSLLGEQPLNEQFFGPGTRLTVL.